Listed below are T cell receptor beta chains from one sample, sequenced in a study of T cell responses to AZD1222 COVID-19 vaccine. Only in-frame clones appear in the TCRdb table, and some are missing; sequencing was by immunoSEQ multiplex PCR. The data show more than 20,000 clones, around 87% seen once. Here the sequenced sample was peripheral blood, taken 28 days after the second AZD1222 dose. These receptors originate from an adult who received the AZD1222 COVID-19 vaccine. The CDR3 runs from the conserved cysteine through the conserved F or W. D genes are given only for firm matches. Rows give clone size only sometimes, using once, few, many, or a class for an expanded clone.

cdr3_length j_call d_call v_call clone_size cdr3_nt cdr3_aa
14 TRBJ2-1 - TRBV7-2 - TGTGCCAGCAGCGTAGGTGGCGTCTACAATGAGCAGTTCTTC CASSVGGVYNEQFF
12 TRBJ2-5 - TRBV2 - TGTGCCAGCACGTGGGCACAAGAGACCCAGTACTTC CASTWAQETQYF
13 TRBJ2-7 TRBD2 TRBV6-5 - TGTGCCAGCGGAGCGGGAGTAGAGTACGAGCAGTACTTC CASGAGVEYEQYF
15 TRBJ1-3 - TRBV29-1 - TGCAGCGTTGAAACCGGGAATTTCTCTGGAAACACCATATATTTT CSVETGNFSGNTIYF
14 TRBJ2-3 - TRBV27 - TGTGCCAGCATCGGGCTAGACAGCACAGATACGCAGTATTTT CASIGLDSTDTQYF
15 TRBJ2-7 TRBD1 TRBV28 - TGTGCCAGCAGACCGGGACAGGGGGGACCATACGAGCAGTACTTC CASRPGQGGPYEQYF
13 TRBJ1-2 TRBD1 TRBV5-1 - TGCGCCAGCAGCCCAGGGGGAAACTATGGCTACACCTTC CASSPGGNYGYTF
14 TRBJ2-1 - TRBV7-2 - TGTGCCAGCAGGGAACTAGTTGCCTACAATGAGCAGTTCTTC CASRELVAYNEQFF
16 TRBJ2-5 TRBD1 TRBV27 - TGTGCCAGCAGTTCACGATTAGGGGGCGCGGGTGAGACCCAGTACTTC CASSSRLGGAGETQYF
16 TRBJ2-2 TRBD1 TRBV10-3 - TGTGCCATCAGGGACAGGGGATCGGATTACACCGGGGAGCTGTTTTTT CAIRDRGSDYTGELFF
16 TRBJ2-5 TRBD1 TRBV9 medium-sized TGTGCCAGCAGCGCCAACCCGGACAGGGACCAAGAGACCCAGTACTTC CASSANPDRDQETQYF
16 TRBJ2-5 TRBD2 TRBV7-9 few TGTGCCAGCAGCCCGTGGACTAGCGGGAGTGGAGAGACCCAGTACTTC CASSPWTSGSGETQYF
15 TRBJ1-3 - TRBV10-1 - TGCGCCAGCAGTGACCCAGGGACGGCTGGAAACACCATATATTTT CASSDPGTAGNTIYF
15 TRBJ2-5 - TRBV9 - TGTGCCAGCAGCGTAGACTCTACTAGTGGGGAGACCCAGTACTTC CASSVDSTSGETQYF
15 TRBJ1-6 - TRBV19 - TGTGCCAGTAGTATAATCGGGGGAAGAGGATCACCCCTCCACTTT CASSIIGGRGSPLHF
12 TRBJ1-2 TRBD1 TRBV19 - TGTGCCGGGCGGGACAGCTACTATGGCTACACCTTC CAGRDSYYGYTF
14 TRBJ1-1 - TRBV7-2 - TGTGCCAGCAGCACGACAGCCTTGAACACTGAAGCTTTCTTT CASSTTALNTEAFF
12 TRBJ1-1 TRBD1 TRBV6-2/TRBV6-3 - TGTGCCAGCAGTTACTCAGGGGGCGAAGCTTTCTTT CASSYSGGEAFF
14 TRBJ2-3 TRBD2 TRBV4-1 once TGCGCGAGCACTAGCGGGGCCCTGGGAGATACGCAGTATTTT CASTSGALGDTQYF
16 TRBJ2-1 TRBD1 TRBV5-4 - TGTGCCAGCAGCTTGGGGGGACAGGGGGCTTACAATGAGCAGTTCTTC CASSLGGQGAYNEQFF
16 TRBJ2-3 TRBD2 TRBV7-3 - TGTGCCAGCAGAGCCGGGACTAGCAGTTTCACAGATACGCAGTATTTT CASRAGTSSFTDTQYF
15 TRBJ2-1 - TRBV27 - TGTGCCAGCAGGCACGGGACTCCGAGAGGCAATGAGCAGTTCTTC CASRHGTPRGNEQFF
14 TRBJ2-2 - TRBV6-2/TRBV6-3 - TGTGCCAGCAGTTCCTCAGGGGAAGGCGGGGAGCTGTTTTTT CASSSSGEGGELFF
12 TRBJ1-4 TRBD1 TRBV19 few TGTGCCAGTTCAGGGGGCAACGAAAAACTGTTTTTT CASSGGNEKLFF